Listed here are 13 T cell receptor beta chains from one sample, sequenced in a study of radiation and T cells in renal cell carcinoma. Treatment denoted: treatment-naive control, cytoreductive nephrectomy. TCRdb keeps only in-frame clones here, not all; method: immunoSEQ multiplex PCR. This sample has about 24,000 clones, with roughly 64% found just once. The material sequenced was tumor tissue, taken from a patient whose treatment was nephrectomy without radiotherapy. Receptors were obtained from a man aged 40-50 years with renal cell carcinoma.

The chain links TRBV28 to TRBJ1-5; D gene ambiguous. This CDR3 spans 14 amino acids. Germline loops: CDR1 MDHEN, CDR2 SYDVKM. V shed 6 bases and J shed 9 bases, with 18 bases lying between them. This CDR3 is CASSSTGPIRPQHF. DNA for the CDR3: TGTGCCAGCAGCTCTACGGGCCCCATCCGGCCCCAGCATTTT.

CDR3 in DNA: TGTGCCAGCAGCCAATCGTACAGGGAAGCGTATGGCTACACCTTC. This sequence encodes CASSQSYREAYGYTF. This rearrangement joins TRBV16 to TRBJ1-2; D possibly corresponds to TRBD1 (6 bases). The CDR3 totals 15 residues. Trimming shortened V by 0 bases and J by 5 bases, and 13 bases separated the two germline ends. Germline-derived CDR1 and CDR2 are KGHSY and FQNENV.

The J gene is TRBJ1-1, the V gene TRBV6-5; a weak D match, TRBD1 (5 bases). The CDR3 runs to 12 residues. Germline V gene lookup returns CDR1 MNHEY and CDR2 SVGAGI. The V and J ends lost 4 bases and 10 bases respectively, with 13 bases between them. The CDR3 region has the DNA TGTGCCAGCAGTTCCCCGGGACGGGTAGCTTTCTTT. It is translated as CASSSPGRVAFF.

This clone appeared a single time. The gene calls are TRBV27 and TRBJ2-3; 7 positions match TRBD2. The CDR3 contains 13 residues. From germline, CDR1 is MNHEY and CDR2 SMNVEV (reference sequence). The CDR3 bases are TGTGCGAGCGGGGAGGTCGGCACAGATACGCAGTATTTT. Residues: CASGEVGTDTQYF.

The rearrangement joins TRBV7-9 to TRBJ1-2; a possible D gene is TRBD1 (6 bases). Germline V gene data show CDR1 as SEHNR and CDR2 as FQNEAQ (reference sequence). The CDR3 length is 13 residues. Deletions cut 0 bases from V and 4 bases from J, with 6 bases between. Here the CDR3 reads CASSLAQGYGYTF. The CDR3 bases are TGTGCCAGCAGCTTAGCACAGGGCTATGGCTACACCTTC.

The V call is TRBV7-2, the J call TRBJ1-2; 8 nucleotides align to TRBD1. The CDR3 is 14 residues long. Germline V gene data show CDR1 as SGHTA and CDR2 as FQGNSA. The V gene end was trimmed by 3 bases and the J gene end by 8 bases; junction bases not matched to a gene: 8. CDR3 loop: CASSFSGGGRGYTF. As DNA, the CDR3 is TGTGCCAGCAGCTTTTCAGGGGGCGGAAGAGGCTACACCTTC.

This chain uses TRBV28 with TRBJ1-4, with 9 bases matching TRBD1. The CDR3 loop spans 15 amino acids. With V trimmed by 7 bases and J by 8 bases, 11 bases remained unmatched. The germline V gene has CDR1 MDHEN and CDR2 SYDVKM. The CDR3 DNA reads TGTGCCAGCACCACAACGGGACAGGGTGACGAAAAACTGTTTTTT. Its translation: CASTTTGQGDEKLFF.

The chain combines TRBV10-3 with TRBJ1-4; D perhaps matches TRBD1 (5 bases). Deletions cut 0 bases from V and 5 bases from J, with 13 bases between. The CDR3 length is 16 residues. CDR1 ENHRY and CDR2 SYGVKD come from the germline V gene. The CDR3: CAISESGVATNEKLFF. The CDR3 DNA reads as TGTGCCATCAGTGAGTCAGGGGTAGCGACCAATGAAAAACTGTTTTTT.

The chain recombines TRBV5-5 with TRBJ2-1; TRBD2 aligns across 9 bases. The germline V gene has CDR1 SGHKS and CDR2 YYEKEE (reference sequence). The J segment lost 4 bases and the V segment lost 4 bases, leaving 12 bases of the junction unmatched. This CDR3 spans 17 amino acids. CDR3: CASSKVPSGVAYNEQFF. CDR3 coding DNA: TGTGCCAGCAGCAAAGTCCCTAGCGGGGTCGCATACAATGAGCAGTTCTTC.

The chain joins TRBV5-1 to TRBJ1-3, with D unclear. The CDR3 runs 13 residues. The V gene lost 0 bases and the J gene lost 3 bases, with 4 bases spanning the gap. Germline CDR1 is SGHRS and CDR2 is YFSETQ. The CDR3 region is CASSLVGGNTIYF. The CDR3 DNA reads as TGCGCCAGCAGCTTGGTAGGTGGAAACACCATATATTTT.

This clone was found a few times. V gene TRBV11-2 combines with J gene TRBJ1-2, with D unresolved. V dropped 2 bases and J dropped 2 bases, with 9 bases sitting between them. The CDR3 has 14 residues. Looked up from germline, CDR1 is SGHAT and CDR2 is FQNNGV. The CDR3 sequence: CASSLLWANYGYTF. CDR3 nucleotides: TGTGCCAGCAGCTTATTATGGGCAAACTATGGCTACACCTTC.

This clone was detected only a few times. The rearrangement joins TRBV27 to TRBJ1-2, with D uncertain. CDR1 and CDR2 (germline): MNHEY, SMNVEV (reference sequence). The CDR3 has 13 amino acids. Between the trimmed V and J ends, which lost 5 bases and 7 bases, there was a span of 14 bases. This chain's CDR3 is CASSPPGTGGYTF. The CDR3 coding sequence is TGTGCCAGCAGTCCTCCGGGAACGGGTGGCTACACCTTC.

The CDR3 region has the DNA TGTGCCAGCAGTGACAGACTAGCGGTTATGGATACGCAGTATTTT. It specifies CASSDRLAVMDTQYF. This chain connects TRBV2 to TRBJ2-3, with 9 bases lining up with TRBD2. This CDR3 has 15 residues. Germline-derived CDR1 and CDR2 are SNHLY and FYNNEI. The trim removed 3 bases at V and 6 bases at J, leaving 7 bases unmatched.